One sample yielded the 27 T cell receptor beta chains listed below, sequenced in a study of blood T cell repertoires in COVID-19 (dated by TCRdb to about 2020). Libraries came from the immunoSEQ multiplex PCR assay. The clones in this table, taken by TCRdb from immuneACCESS, are in-frame only. Not every clone is retained; where verified, under half of the shortfall comes from an unresolved V gene, and the cause of the rest is unknown. The table for this sample lists approximately 220,000 clones; about four fifths of them were counted only once. Of the sample, under 3% is held by the ten largest clones. The sequencing sample was made of peripheral blood. These receptors all stem from a woman between 40 and 50 years old with active or convalescent COVID-19.

The rearrangement links TRBV9 to TRBJ2-6; 10 bases map to TRBD1. V trimming: 0 bases; J trimming: 12 bases; junction bases outside the gene matches: 6. CDR3 length: 15 residues. From germline, CDR1 is SGDLS and CDR2 YYNGEE. CDR3 residues: CASSVEGTGVGVLTF. For the CDR3, the DNA is TGTGCCAGCAGCGTAGAAGGGACAGGGGTAGGCGTCCTGACTTTC.

This clone was observed once. This rearrangement joins TRBV4-2 to TRBJ1-5; D gene uncertain. Trimming took 1 base from V and 0 from J, leaving 7 bases between them. Germline V gene lookup returns CDR1 LGHNA and CDR2 YNFKEQ. The CDR3 is made up of 15 amino acids. The CDR3 region is CASSQAQNSNQPQHF. CDR3 coding DNA: TGTGCCAGCAGCCAAGCCCAAAATAGCAATCAGCCCCAGCATTTT.

The V and J genes are TRBV29-1 and TRBJ2-7; 7 positions agree with TRBD1. V shed 6 bases, J shed 4 bases, and the junction held 12 bases outside the gene matches. The CDR3 contains 14 residues. Germline V lookup: CDR1 SQVTM, CDR2 ANQGSEA. DNA of the CDR3: TGCAGCGTGGCCGGGACAGAGAGTGAATACGAGCAGTACTTC. Its translation is CSVAGTESEYEQYF.

The chain has TRBV10-1 and TRBJ2-7; the D gene is possibly TRBD1 (6 bases). Trimming cost V 5 bases and J 5 bases, with 10 bases left between them. The germline gives CDR1 WNHNN, CDR2 SYGVQD (reference sequence). The CDR3 spans 12 residues. CDR3: CASSSQGNEQYF. The CDR3 coding sequence is TGCGCCAGCAGTTCACAGGGAAACGAGCAGTACTTC.

The chain uses TRBV10-2 and TRBJ1-6; D ambiguous. CDR3 length equals 13 residues. The germline gives CDR1 WSHSY, CDR2 SAAADI. V gave up 2 bases and J gave up 9 bases, with 8 bases separating them. The CDR3 region is CASSEPTSSPLHF. The CDR3 DNA reads TGCGCCAGCAGTGAGCCGACAAGTTCACCCCTCCACTTT.

V gene TRBV6-5 combines with J gene TRBJ1-5, with a possible D match to TRBD1 (6 bases). The germline V gene has CDR1 MNHEY and CDR2 SVGAGI. V shed 0 bases and J shed 7 bases, with 10 bases lying between them. The CDR3 runs 14 residues. CDR3 loop: CASSYSRDMQPQHF. DNA of the CDR3: TGTGCCAGCAGTTACTCCCGGGACATGCAGCCCCAGCATTTT.

The rearrangement links TRBV6-5 to TRBJ2-7; tentative D call: TRBD1 (5 bases). Germline V gene sequence: CDR1 MNHEY, CDR2 SVGAGI. This CDR3 spans 15 amino acids. V shed 6 bases and J shed 5 bases, with 20 bases lying between them. Here the CDR3 reads CASSSLAQGKNEQYF. In DNA, the CDR3 is TGTGCCAGCAGCTCCTTGGCGCAGGGTAAGAACGAGCAGTACTTC.

This clone was counted between two and nine times. The genes are TRBV25-1 and TRBJ2-2; TRBD2 matches at 7 bases. The junction had 16 bases not matched to a gene; V was cut back by 4 bases and J by 5 bases. Germline loops: CDR1 MGHDK, CDR2 SYGVNS. The CDR3 contains 18 residues. DNA of the CDR3: TGTGCCAGCAGTGTAAATTCCCCTCTGGGAGGGAGGACCGGGGAGCTGTTTTTT. As protein: CASSVNSPLGGRTGELFF.

V is TRBV5-1 and J is TRBJ2-1; 9 bases are a match to TRBD1. CDR1 and CDR2 (germline): SGHRS, YFSETQ. CDR3 length: 16 amino acids. V was pared by 2 bases and J by 2 bases, with 5 bases of the junction left unmatched. The CDR3 protein is CASSFLGQGPYNEQFF. The CDR3 nucleotides read TGCGCCAGCAGCTTTTTGGGACAGGGTCCCTACAATGAGCAGTTCTTC. Full variable domain (remainder filled in from reference TRBV5-1 and TRBJ2-1): KAGVTQTPRYLIKTRGQQVTLSCSPISGHRSVSWYQQTPGQGLQFLFEYFSETQRNKGNFPGRFSGRQFSNSRSEMNVSTLELGDSALYLCASSFLGQGPYNEQFFGPGTRLTVL.

V and J are TRBV21-1 and TRBJ2-1; the table's D call, TRBD2, was not checked against the DNA. TRBV21-1 is a recognized pseudogene. The length of the CDR3 is 16 residues. The CDR3 reads CASSTRYIREYNEQFF. The CDR3 nucleotides read TGTGCCAGCAGCACGCGCTACATTCGGGAGTACAATGAGCAGTTCTTC.

The DNA of the CDR3 is TGTGCCAGCAGCTCCCCGGGACAGGGGACGCGGGGCAATCAGCCCCAGCATTTT. Translated, it gives CASSSPGQGTRGNQPQHF. The chain joins TRBV5-8 to TRBJ1-5, with 10 bases lining up with TRBD1. From germline, CDR1 is SGHTS and CDR2 YDEGEE. This CDR3 spans 18 amino acids. The V and J ends lost 3 bases and 2 bases, in that order; junction bases with no gene match: 11.

The V call is TRBV27, the J call TRBJ2-7; TRBD2 agrees at 12 bases. The CDR3 length is 15 residues. With V trimmed by 6 bases and J by 4 bases, 7 bases remained unmatched. Germline V gene data show CDR1 as MNHEY and CDR2 as SMNVEV (reference sequence). DNA of the CDR3: TGTGCCAGCAGAGAAACTAGCGGGAGGTATTACGAGCAGTACTTC. Its translation is CASRETSGRYYEQYF.

This sequence joins TRBV9 and TRBJ2-1; tentatively, D is TRBD1 (6 bases). CDR3 size: 16 residues. CDR1 is SGDLS and CDR2 is YYNGEE in the germline V gene. V was clipped by 4 bases and J by 4 bases, with 18 bases between them. CDR3 nucleotides: TGTGCCAGCAGCCCTCGAGGGGGACGTTCTTACAATGAGCAGTTCTTC. Translated: CASSPRGGRSYNEQFF.

A remark on this clone: The same CDR3 can be traced to other DNA sequences in this sample. The V call is TRBV7-2, the J call TRBJ2-1; possibly TRBD1 for D (6 bases). This CDR3 region has 13 residues. Trimming took off 3 bases at V and 3 bases at J, with 6 bases between the two ends. Germline V gene data show CDR1 as SGHTA and CDR2 as FQGNSA. CDR3 region: CASSLDSYNEQFF. CDR3 DNA sequence: TGTGCCAGCAGCTTGGACAGCTACAATGAGCAGTTCTTC.

The chain combines TRBV6-1 with TRBJ2-1; 11 bases match TRBD2. V dropped 4 bases and J dropped 5; count of bases not matched to a gene: 7. The length of the CDR3 is 16 residues. The V gene's germline CDR1 is MNHNS and CDR2 SASEGT. In nucleotides, the CDR3 is TGTGCCAGCAGTGTGAGACTAGCGGGGCCCCACAATGAGCAGTTCTTC. Translating it yields CASSVRLAGPHNEQFF.

This clone is a singleton in its sample. This rearrangement joins TRBV20-1 to TRBJ1-1; TRBD1 agrees at 7 bases. This CDR3 contains 13 residues. Germline V gives CDR1 DFQATT, CDR2 SNEGSKA (reference sequence). V trimming: 3 bases; J trimming: 5 bases; junction bases outside the gene matches: 6. Here the CDR3 DNA reads TGCAGTGCTAGTTCACAGGGGAGGACTGAAGCTTTCTTT. Translated, it gives CSASSQGRTEAFF.

This chain links TRBV3-1 (or the pseudogene TRBV3-2) with TRBJ2-5, with TRBD2 identical over 10 bases. Germline trimming cut 1 base from V and 4 bases from J; bases unmatched to any gene: 3. The germline gives CDR1 LGHDT, CDR2 YNNKEL (reference sequence). The CDR3 has 15 amino acids. CDR3 nucleotides: TGTGCCAGCAGCCAAGCTTCTAGCGGGAGAGAGACCCAGTACTTC. Translating it yields CASSQASSGRETQYF.

The rearrangement uses TRBV18 and TRBJ2-5; 7 bases match TRBD2. This CDR3 is built from 15 residues. Germline values: CDR1 KGHSH, CDR2 LQKENI. V lost 3 bases, J lost 3 bases, and 7 bases stayed unmatched. The DNA of the CDR3 is TGTGCCAGCTCACCTTTAGCTAGCGGCAAAGAGACCCAGTACTTC. Translation gives CASSPLASGKETQYF.

This clone was detected once. V and J are TRBV28 and TRBJ2-5; tentative D call: TRBD2 (6 bases). The CDR3 runs to 16 residues. Per germline, CDR1 MDHEN and CDR2 SYDVKM. V shed 4 bases and J shed 5 bases, with 20 bases lying between them. CDR3 coding DNA: TGTGCCAGCAGTTCCCTATCCGGGCCACGGGGGGAGACCCAGTACTTC. Its protein is CASSSLSGPRGETQYF.

The rearrangement uses TRBV27 and TRBJ2-1; 13 bases are shared with TRBD2. CDR3 size: 16 residues. Looked up from germline, CDR1 is MNHEY and CDR2 is SMNVEV (reference sequence). J gave up 3 bases and V 5 bases, and 4 bases lay outside the gene matches. The CDR3 loop reads CASSPGLAGDYNEQFF. The DNA for the CDR3 is TGTGCCAGCAGTCCCGGACTAGCGGGAGACTACAATGAGCAGTTCTTC.

In DNA, the CDR3 is TGTGCCAGCAGCTTAGCGCGGGACGGGGGTGACTACAATGAGCAGTTCTTC. The encoded protein is CASSLARDGGDYNEQFF. The chain recombines TRBV7-9 with TRBJ2-1; D perhaps matches TRBD2 (6 bases). CDR3 size: 17 residues. Between the trimmed V and J ends, which lost 0 bases and 3 bases, there was a span of 15 bases. Germline loops: CDR1 SEHNR, CDR2 FQNEAQ (reference sequence).

The rearrangement uses TRBV3-1 (or the pseudogene TRBV3-2) and TRBJ2-3, with 7 bases lining up with TRBD1. The CDR3 contains 14 residues. Germline CDR1 LGHDT, CDR2 YNNKEL (reference sequence). J was trimmed by 3 bases and V by 2 bases; bases with no gene match: 2. The CDR3: CASSQRGPTDTQYF. For the CDR3, the DNA is TGTGCCAGCAGCCAAAGGGGGCCGACAGATACGCAGTATTTT.

This clone was seen a few times. The gene calls are TRBV5-4 and TRBJ2-1, with TRBD1 matching over 10 bases. V shed 10 bases, J shed 2 bases, and the junction held 9 bases outside the gene matches. This CDR3 contains 15 residues. Germline CDR1 is SGHNT and CDR2 is YYREEE (reference sequence). The CDR3 loop reads CAGMLDRGPYNEQFF. As DNA, the CDR3 is TGTGCCGGCATGTTAGACAGGGGGCCCTACAATGAGCAGTTCTTC.

This chain links TRBV18 with TRBJ1-1; 8 bases are shared with TRBD1. The V gene's germline CDR1 is KGHSH and CDR2 LQKENI. With V trimmed by 3 bases and J by 1 base, 7 bases remained unmatched. The CDR3 covers 16 residues. Here the CDR3 DNA reads TGTGCCAGCTCACCTACTCCAGGGGGCCGGAACACTGAAGCTTTCTTT. Translated, it gives CASSPTPGGRNTEAFF.

The chain joins TRBV11-3 to TRBJ2-3; TRBD2 aligns across 16 bases. CDR3 length: 17 residues. Germline V gene lookup returns CDR1 SGHNT and CDR2 YENEEA. The J segment lost 6 bases and the V segment lost 3 bases, leaving 6 bases of the junction unmatched. CDR3 nucleotide sequence: TGTGCCAGCAGCTTGGGACTAGCGGGAGGGGTCGTGGATACGCAGTATTTT. It yields the protein CASSLGLAGGVVDTQYF.

CDR3 DNA sequence: TGTGCCAGCAGTGAAGATCGGGACAGGGGGCAAGAGACCCAGTACTTC. It specifies CASSEDRDRGQETQYF. The chain couples TRBV6-1 to TRBJ2-5, with TRBD1 matching over 11 bases. J lost 2 bases, V lost 1 base, and 3 bases had no gene match. The germline V gene encodes CDR1 MNHNS and CDR2 SASEGT. The CDR3 extends over 16 amino acids.

The genes are TRBV6-1 and TRBJ1-6, with TRBD1 matching 8 bases. Germline V gene sequence: CDR1 MNHNS, CDR2 SASEGT. J lost 7 bases, V lost 1 base, and 6 bases had no gene match. This CDR3 is built from 16 residues. CDR3 DNA sequence: TGTGCCAGCAGTGAAGACCCAGGGGGCGTGAATTCACCCCTCCACTTT. Its translation is CASSEDPGGVNSPLHF.